Shown below are 20 T cell receptor beta chains from a single sample sequenced in a study of response to subunit inactivated influenza vaccine. TCRdb independently ran MiXCR on the RT-PCR reads; one entry per CDR3 protein. In the table there are 530,000 or so distinct CDR3 sequences, 14% of which are singletons. This specimen was PBMCs from blood, taken 11 to 12 days after vaccination. The source is a man aged 50-60 years who received an inactivated influenza vaccine.

The chain is built from TRBV2 and TRBJ2-7, with D possibly being TRBD1 or TRBD2 (5 bases each). CDR1 is SNHLY, CDR2 FYNNEI, per germline. The CDR3 runs 13 residues. Trimming stripped 6 bases from V and 3 bases from J, with 12 bases between. The CDR3 protein is CASRPGPLYEQYF. The CDR3 DNA reads TGTGCCAGCAGGCCGGGACCTCTCTACGAGCAGTACTTC.

The chain is built from TRBV10-1 and TRBJ2-3; TRBD2 agrees at 9 bases. Trimming took 3 bases from V and 5 from J; bases not matched to a gene: 9. In germline, CDR1 is WNHNN, CDR2 SYGVQD (reference sequence). The CDR3 totals 16 residues. The CDR3 loop reads CASSDRSGGNIDTQYF. The CDR3 coding sequence is TGCGCCAGCAGTGATCGCAGCGGGGGGAATATAGATACGCAGTATTTT.

The chain is built from TRBV7-3 and TRBJ2-7; D tentatively fits TRBD1 or TRBD2 (6 bases each). Germline CDR1 reads SGHTA; CDR2 reads FQGTGA. V was trimmed by 3 bases and J by 5 bases, leaving 11 bases between them. The CDR3 is made up of 13 amino acids. The CDR3 DNA reads TGTGCCAGCAGCTTGACGAGGGGGGACGAGCAGTACTTC. Residues: CASSLTRGDEQYF. Filled out from reference TRBV7-3 and TRBJ2-7, the complete variable domain reads GAGVSQTPSNKVTEKGKYVELRCDPISGHTALYWYRQSLGQGPEFLIYFQGTGAADDSGLPNDRFFAVRPEGSVSTLKIQRTERGDSAVYLCASSLTRGDEQYFGPGTRLTVT.

This clonotype was observed a single time. The rearrangement joins TRBV15 to TRBJ2-2; no firm D call. V lost 0 bases and J lost 3, with 11 bases in between. Germline V gene lookup returns CDR1 LNHNV and CDR2 YYDKDF (reference sequence). The CDR3 is 16 amino acids. CDR3 DNA sequence: TGTGCCACCAGCAGAGATACTGGCAGACACACCGGGGAGCTGTTTTTT. It codes for CATSRDTGRHTGELFF.

The rearrangement joins TRBV12-3 or TRBV12-4 to TRBJ1-5; 8 nucleotides match TRBD1. The junction had 5 bases not matched to a gene; V was cut back by 4 bases and J by 3 bases. The CDR3 has 15 residues. In DNA, the CDR3 is TGTGCCAGCAGTTCCAGGACAGGGTTCAATCAGCCCCAGCATTTT. Translated, it gives CASSSRTGFNQPQHF.

This clonotype was seen repeatedly, ten times or more. The CDR3, as DNA: TGTGCCAGCAGCTTAATGAGCCTCAGCGGGAGGGGAAGGAATGAGCAGTTCTTC. Protein: CASSLMSLSGRGRNEQFF. V and J are TRBV7-3 and TRBJ2-1; 10 bases agree with TRBD2. The J segment lost 7 bases and the V segment lost 1 base, leaving 13 bases of the junction unmatched. The germline gives CDR1 SGHTA, CDR2 FQGTGA. The CDR3 contains 18 residues.

This rearrangement joins TRBV27 to TRBJ2-1, with 9 bases identical to TRBD2. This CDR3 region has 16 residues. Losses at the gene ends were 6 bases for V and 3 bases for J; bases not matched to a gene: 9. CDR1 MNHEY and CDR2 SMNVEV come from the germline V gene (reference sequence). The CDR3 coding sequence is TGTGCCAGCAGCCCATGGGCGGGAGGGCTCTACAATGAGCAGTTCTTC. The encoded protein is CASSPWAGGLYNEQFF.

This chain uses TRBV7-9 with TRBJ2-7, with D perhaps matching TRBD1 or TRBD2 (5 bases each). Trimming cost V 4 bases and J 1 base, with 20 bases left between them. From germline, CDR1 is SEHNR and CDR2 FQNEAQ (reference sequence). CDR3 length equals 17 residues. The CDR3 loop is CASSSNTGPHISYEQYF. The CDR3 bases are TGTGCCAGCAGCTCGAATACGGGACCCCATATTTCCTACGAGCAGTACTTC.

The chain links TRBV6-5 to TRBJ1-2; unclear D gene. CDR1 MNHEY and CDR2 SVGAGI come from the germline V gene. Trimming took 0 bases from V and 7 from J, leaving 6 bases between them. This CDR3 comprises 12 residues. The CDR3 is CASSYSNSGYTF. The CDR3 DNA follows: TGTGCCAGCAGTTACTCGAACAGTGGCTACACCTTC.

The chain has TRBV6-1 and TRBJ1-1, with D possibly matching TRBD1 (6 bases). The V end was cut by 9 bases, the J end by 2 bases, with 13 bases between. The germline CDR1 and CDR2 sequences are MNHNS and SASEGT. The CDR3 runs 13 residues. The CDR3 loop reads CASLRQANTEAFF. Written as DNA, the CDR3 is TGTGCCAGTCTACGACAGGCCAACACTGAAGCTTTCTTT.

In its sample, this clonotype was seen a few times. V usage is TRBV20-1 and J usage is TRBJ1-1; D possibly corresponds to TRBD1 (6 bases). Trimming left V 0 bases short and J 6 bases short, with 20 bases between. CDR1 and CDR2 (germline): DFQATT, SNEGSKA (reference sequence). The CDR3 sequence is 16 residues long. In DNA, the CDR3 is TGCAGTGCTAGAGAGGGTTTGGGGGGGCGCTTCCCTGAAGCTTTCTTT. Translated, it gives CSAREGLGGRFPEAFF.

This clonotype was found a few times. The rearrangement joins TRBV7-9 to TRBJ1-5, with TRBD1 matching 11 bases. Germline V CDR1 and CDR2: SEHNR, FQNEAQ (reference sequence). The length of the CDR3 is 16 residues. Losses at the gene ends were 5 bases for V and 3 bases for J; bases not matched to a gene: 6. CDR3 in amino acids: CASSLGQGVFNQPQHF. CDR3 nucleotide sequence: TGTGCCAGCAGCCTGGGACAGGGGGTGTTCAATCAGCCCCAGCATTTT.

The CDR3 DNA is TGCAGTGCTAGTCCCGGCTCCTACAATGAGCAGTTCTTC. It encodes CSASPGSYNEQFF. The rearrangement uses TRBV20-1 and TRBJ2-1; D not certain. Germline CDR1 DFQATT, CDR2 SNEGSKA (reference sequence). Trimming pared 3 bases from V and 0 bases from J, leaving 6 bases between. This CDR3 region has 13 residues.

This clonotype came up a few times. The CDR3, as DNA: TGTGCCAGCAGCTTAGCGCCCACTAGCGGGAGCAATGAGCAGTTCTTC. Translating it yields CASSLAPTSGSNEQFF. The rearrangement links TRBV7-2 to TRBJ2-1; 11 bases match TRBD2. This CDR3 is 16 amino acids long. J lost 6 bases, V lost 0 bases, and 4 bases had no gene match. Looked up from germline, CDR1 is SGHTA and CDR2 is FQGNSA.

The chain combines TRBV7-2 with TRBJ2-7; TRBD1 aligns across 7 bases. The CDR3 is made up of 15 amino acids. Germline CDR1 is SGHTA and CDR2 is FQGNSA. Trimming at V came to 3 bases and at J to 2 bases, leaving 7 bases not matched to a gene. The DNA of the CDR3 is TGTGCCAGCAGCTTTACGATCCAGGGGGCCTACGAGCAGTACTTC. Its translation: CASSFTIQGAYEQYF.

The V gene is TRBV6-6, the J gene TRBJ1-2; 7 nucleotides align to TRBD1. Germline V CDR1 and CDR2: MNHNY, SVGAGI (reference sequence). There are 10 residues in the CDR3. V was pared by 5 bases and J by 13 bases, with 4 bases of the junction left unmatched. The CDR3 is CASSDRVLTF. The DNA of the CDR3 is TGTGCCAGCAGTGACAGGGTACTCACCTTC.

A few counts support this clonotype. This chain connects TRBV20-1 to TRBJ1-2; D not resolved. Germline CDR1 reads DFQATT; CDR2 reads SNEGSKA (reference sequence). The CDR3 has 13 residues. V lost 6 bases and J 2 bases, leaving 13 bases between the germline ends. As DNA, the CDR3 is TGCAGTGCCACTTTGAGGAGAAACTATGGCTACACCTTC. Residues: CSATLRRNYGYTF.

The chain employs TRBV20-1 and TRBJ2-7; TRBD2 matches 11 bases. This CDR3 contains 15 residues. Germline trimming cut 5 bases from V and 3 bases from J; bases unmatched to any gene: 9. The germline CDR1 and CDR2 sequences are DFQATT and SNEGSKA (reference sequence). CDR3 sequence reads: CSAGIPGLADYEQYF. CDR3 nucleotide sequence: TGCAGTGCTGGGATTCCGGGACTAGCGGACTACGAGCAGTACTTC.

The rearrangement joins TRBV30 to TRBJ1-5, with D perhaps TRBD1 (6 bases). The germline V and J ends were trimmed by 2 bases and 0 bases, with 8 bases remaining between them. This CDR3 is 14 amino acids long. Germline V gene lookup returns CDR1 GTSNPN and CDR2 SVGIG (reference sequence). CDR3 coding DNA: TGTGCCTGGAGTACAGGGAATAGCAATCAGCCCCAGCATTTT. Protein product: CAWSTGNSNQPQHF.

This clonotype occurred many times. The J gene is TRBJ1-5, the V gene TRBV12-3 or TRBV12-4; D not certain. This CDR3 contains 16 residues. Trimming left V 6 bases short and J 0 bases short, with 15 bases between. CDR3 DNA sequence: TGTGCCAGCAGCCGCGCCCGGACGAATAGCAATCAGCCCCAGCATTTT. Translated: CASSRARTNSNQPQHF.